This T cell receptor beta chain was found in a study of response to subunit inactivated influenza vaccine. TCRdb re-called the RT-PCR reads with MiXCR, one entry per CDR3 protein. The sample holds 450,000 to 600,000 distinct CDR3 sequences, about 15% seen once. This clonotype has at least ten counts. CDR1 is LGHDT, CDR2 YNNKEL, per germline (reference sequence). This CDR3 comprises 11 residues. Trimming removed 1 base at V and 5 bases at J, with 3 bases between. This sequence originates from a man aged 50-75 years who received an inactivated influenza vaccine. The genes are TRBV3-1 and TRBJ2-7; unclear D gene. The sample was CD4+ T cells sorted from PBMCs, taken 23 months after vaccination. The CDR3 DNA reads as TGTGCCAGCAGCCAAGTCCACGAGCAGTACTTC. It translates to CASSQVHEQYF.